This T cell receptor beta chain was captured by sequencing in a study of T cells in Graves' hyperthyroidism and ophthalmopathy. Study results and limitations: Most clonotypes that expanded in the thyroid above 0.001 also showed up in blood.

Amplification of TCR beta CDR3 regions was performed using RNA transcripts as template. An initial round of RT-PCR targeting the TCR CDR3 relied on the HTBI primer set. Via MiXCR, TCRdb re-called the multiplex PCR reads, giving one row per CDR3 protein. The sample includes about 96,000 distinct CDR3 sequences, under 65% of them seen just once. Comment on this clonotype: Its antigen is still unknown.

No progression to ophthalmopathy during 18 months of follow-up defined stable disease. Sequenced sample: blood. The TCR sequence derives from a woman aged 40 to 49 with Graves' hyperthyroidism.

The DNA of the CDR3 is TGTGCCAGCAGCTTATCGGGGGTCCGGGAAAAACTGTTTTTT. Translation gives CASSLSGVREKLFF. The chain employs TRBV7-2 and TRBJ1-4; a possible D gene is TRBD1 (5 bases). Germline CDR1 reads SGHTA; CDR2 reads FQGNSA. Trimming shortened V by 2 bases and J by 8 bases, and 12 bases separated the two germline ends. The CDR3 is 14 residues long.